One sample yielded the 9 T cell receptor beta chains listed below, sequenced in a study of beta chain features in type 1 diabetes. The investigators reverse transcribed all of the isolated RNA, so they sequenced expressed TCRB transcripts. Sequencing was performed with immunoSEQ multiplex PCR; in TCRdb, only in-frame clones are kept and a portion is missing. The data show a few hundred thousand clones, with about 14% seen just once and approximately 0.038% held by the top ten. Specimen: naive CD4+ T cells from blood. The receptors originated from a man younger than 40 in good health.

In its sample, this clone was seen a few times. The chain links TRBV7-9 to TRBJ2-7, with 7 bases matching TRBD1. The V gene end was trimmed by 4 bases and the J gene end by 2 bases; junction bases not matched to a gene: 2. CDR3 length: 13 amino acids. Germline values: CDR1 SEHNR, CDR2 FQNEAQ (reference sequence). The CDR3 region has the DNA TGTGCCAGCAGCTACGGGACAGCCTACGAGCAGTACTTC. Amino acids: CASSYGTAYEQYF.

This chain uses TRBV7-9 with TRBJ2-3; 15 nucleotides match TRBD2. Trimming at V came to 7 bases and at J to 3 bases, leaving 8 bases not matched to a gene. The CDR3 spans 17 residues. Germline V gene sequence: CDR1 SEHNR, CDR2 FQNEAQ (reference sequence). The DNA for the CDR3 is TGTGCCAGCACCTTGAAGGGACTAGCGGGGGGTACAGATACGCAGTATTTT. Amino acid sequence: CASTLKGLAGGTDTQYF.

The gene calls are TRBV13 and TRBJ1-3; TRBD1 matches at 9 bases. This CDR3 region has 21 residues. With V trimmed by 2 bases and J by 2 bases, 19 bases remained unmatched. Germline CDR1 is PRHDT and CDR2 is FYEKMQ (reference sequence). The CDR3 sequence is CASSLLGLLRDRAQAGNTIYF. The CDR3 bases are TGTGCCAGCAGCTTACTCGGGTTATTAAGGGACAGGGCCCAAGCTGGAAACACCATATATTTT.

CDR3 DNA: TGCGCCAGCAGCCAATCCCCCGGGGGAATTACGGGGGCCAACGTCCTGACTTTC. This gives the protein CASSQSPGGITGANVLTF. The chain joins TRBV4-3 to TRBJ2-6; the D gene is possibly TRBD2 (6 bases). The CDR3 is 18 residues long. V lost 2 bases to trimming and J lost 4 bases, with 18 bases between them. Per germline, CDR1 LGHNA and CDR2 YSLEER.

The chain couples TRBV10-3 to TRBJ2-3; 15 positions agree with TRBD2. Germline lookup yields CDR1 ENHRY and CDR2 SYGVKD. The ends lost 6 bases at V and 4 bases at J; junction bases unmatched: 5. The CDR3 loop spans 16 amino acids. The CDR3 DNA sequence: TGTGCCATCAGACGGAGGACTAGCGGGGGGGCAGATACGCAGTATTTT. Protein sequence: CAIRRRTSGGADTQYF.

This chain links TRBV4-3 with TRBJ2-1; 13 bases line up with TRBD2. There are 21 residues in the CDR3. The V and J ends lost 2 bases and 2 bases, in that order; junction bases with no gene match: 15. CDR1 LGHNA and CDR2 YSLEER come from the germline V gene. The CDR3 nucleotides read TGCGCCAGCAGCCAAAAAGGTCGGGGGCGGACTAGCGGGGGCCCCTACAATGAGCAGTTCTTC. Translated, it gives CASSQKGRGRTSGGPYNEQFF.

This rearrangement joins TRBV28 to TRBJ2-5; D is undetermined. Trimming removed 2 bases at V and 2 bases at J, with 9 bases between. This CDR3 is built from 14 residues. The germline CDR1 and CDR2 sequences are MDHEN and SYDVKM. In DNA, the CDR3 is TGTGCCAGCAGTTTAGGGCGACTTCAAGAGACCCAGTACTTC. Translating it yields CASSLGRLQETQYF.

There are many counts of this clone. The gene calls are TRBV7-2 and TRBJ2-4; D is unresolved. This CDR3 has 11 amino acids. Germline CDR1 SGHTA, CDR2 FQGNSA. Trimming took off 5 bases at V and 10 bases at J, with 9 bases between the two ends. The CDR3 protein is CASSLLGIQYF. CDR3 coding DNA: TGTGCCAGCAGCCTTTTAGGGATTCAGTACTTC.

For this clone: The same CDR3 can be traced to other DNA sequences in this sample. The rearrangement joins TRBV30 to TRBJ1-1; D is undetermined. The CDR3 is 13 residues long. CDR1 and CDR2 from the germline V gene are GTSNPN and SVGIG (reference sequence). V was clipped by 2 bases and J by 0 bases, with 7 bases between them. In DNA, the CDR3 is TGTGCCTGGAGTCCTACATTGAACACTGAAGCTTTCTTT. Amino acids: CAWSPTLNTEAFF. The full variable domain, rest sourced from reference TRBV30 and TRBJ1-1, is SQTIHQWPATLVQPVGSPLSLECTVEGTSNPNLYWYRQAAGRGLQLLFYSVGIGQISSEVPQNLSASRPQDRQFILSSKKLLLSDSGFYLCAWSPTLNTEAFFGQGTRLTVV.